This T cell receptor (beta chain) appears in the sequencing data of a study of T cell responses to AZD1222 COVID-19 vaccine. Findings of the study overall: Among spike-specific TCRs, nearly half reportedly target unmutated variant regions. Two AZD1222 doses significantly raised spike-specific TCR breadth and depth over controls. Researchers report vaccine-associated CD4 TCRs spanning spike, with dominance at 160-218 and 743-854. Clonal diversity may have been underestimated in mostly white British donors.

A word on this clone: Antigen specificity is unknown.

Assay: immunoSEQ multiplex PCR; the TCRdb copy retains only in-frame clones and omits some. Seen here are about 59,000 clones, roughly 84% observed once, and the top ten hold around 6.6%. Germline assignment: CDR1 MNHEY and CDR2 SVGAGI. This CDR3 has 15 amino acids. V lost 4 bases and J lost 3, with 15 bases in between. Sample: peripheral blood, taken on day 0 of AZD1222 vaccination. The rearrangement links TRBV6-5 to TRBJ1-2; tentatively, D is TRBD1 (6 bases). This receptor was identified in an adult in good health. CDR3 amino acids: CASSFSEGGDYGYTF. The CDR3 DNA is TGTGCCAGCAGTTTCAGTGAGGGGGGGGACTATGGCTACACCTTC.